This T cell receptor beta chain was documented in a study of OX40 agonist ivuxolimab in advanced cancers. About the full investigation: Ivuxolimab was a fully human IgG2 agonistic monoclonal antibody targeting the costimulatory receptor OX40 (CD134). Intravenous ivuxolimab was administered to patients every 2 weeks at six dose levels: 0.01, 0.1, 0.3, 1.5, 3 and 10 mg/kg. Among the roughly 50 dose-escalation patients, some 20 had hepatocellular carcinoma, 15 or so melanoma, 9 renal cell carcinoma and 9 head and neck cancer. A male proportion of under 85% and a mean age of around 60 years, ranging from roughly 23 to 80, were recorded for the dose-escalation cohort. Patients were allowed to have had prior anti-PD-1, anti-PD-L1 or anti-CTLA-4 therapy, and around 37% of the dose-escalation patients had previously received checkpoint inhibitors. Partial responses occurred in three dose-escalation patients, of whom one had hepatocellular carcinoma and two had cutaneous melanoma. Peripheral TCRbeta sequencing was intended to test whether TCR sequence diversity was altered and clonal T-cell expansion was caused by ivuxolimab. The monotherapy dose-escalation portion (N ≈ 52 patients) of the phase I ivuxolimab trial is reported in the paper.

To sequence the TCRbeta CDR3 region, genomic DNA was isolated from the sorted cells. The immunoSEQ Assay was used to sequence the TCRbeta CDR3 regions. The immuneACCESS repertoire file appears here via TCRdb, limited to in-frame rearrangements. These files lack a portion of the clones; in checked studies, under half of the deficit traces to unresolved V genes, and the cause of the others is not known. The sample has about 67,000 clones on record, about 85% of them singletons. Around 2% of the sample goes to the ten largest clones. Turning to this clone: This receptor's antigen is unknown. No clone much larger than this one lies a single base away; base qualities are absent.

The trial excluded patients who had a history of autoimmune disease or who were on systemic immunosuppression. Peripheral blood for TCR sequencing was drawn from every dose cohort at baseline, at cycle 4 day 1 and at cycle 7 day 1. The samples were drawn from a first-in-human, open-label, multicenter phase I dose-escalation trial of ivuxolimab. Adults with locally advanced or metastatic head and neck squamous cell, hepatocellular, melanoma or renal cell carcinoma were enrolled in the trial. CD4+ and CD8+ T cells were sorted separately from peripheral blood before TCR sequencing. The study at large found these results: Which antigens the clonally expanded peripheral T cells were specific for was not determined. On average, CD8+ T cells showed more expanded clones than CD4+ T cells after ivuxolimab. At doses of 0.1 to 3.0 mg/kg, clonal expansion of both CD4+ and CD8+ blood T cells was observed from baseline to week 6. Low levels of normalized T-cell clonal expansion were also shown by some nonresponding patients. Partial responders in the 0.1-3.0 mg/kg groups had among the lowest normalized peripheral clonal expansion, especially among CD8+ T cells.

The CDR3, from cysteine to phenylalanine, totals 12 residues. The CDR3 DNA has 36 bases and is translated from base 1. CDR1 and CDR2 are read off the germline V gene as MNHNS and SASEGT. Deletion took 10 bases off V and 2 bases off J, with a span of 11 bases between the germline ends. This sequence uses TRBV6-1 and TRBJ2-5; the D segment might be TRBD1 or TRBD2, since each matches 6 bases. The source material was CD4+ or CD8+ T cells sorted from blood, sampled in a trial of the OX40 agonist ivuxolimab. The receptor's source is an adult with an advanced solid tumor such as melanoma, head and neck, liver or kidney cancer. The CDR3 region reads CAILGGQETQYF. The base sequence is TGTGCCATCCTAGGGGGGCAAGAGACCCAGTACTTC.